The rows below give T cell receptor beta chains drawn from one sample of a study of blood T cell repertoires in COVID-19. The data were produced by immunoSEQ multiplex PCR, yet TCRdb's version contains in-frame clones alone and is incomplete. The sample consists of about 24,000 clones, about nine tenths of them appearing once. The sequencing input was peripheral blood. These TCRs come from a woman in her 70s with active COVID-19. Both conserved end residues are part of each CDR3. Not all rows give a size; the values are once, few, many and, for expanded clones, a class.

abundance | j_gene | v_gene | CDR3aa
. | TRBJ2-1 | TRBV6-5 | CASSWGTSGYNEQFF
. | TRBJ2-2 | TRBV9 | CASSVGGTGTNTGELFF
few | TRBJ2-1 | TRBV27 | CASSSGTSGRIYNEQFF
once | TRBJ2-5 | TRBV4-1 | CASSRLAVETQYF
. | TRBJ2-5 | TRBV7-9 | CASSLPRLGSDETQYF
. | TRBJ2-3 | TRBV7-9 | CASSRTGPDTQYF
. | TRBJ1-1 | TRBV9 | CASSVAGPNTEAFF
. | TRBJ1-3 | TRBV9 | CASSVSGTVFNTIYF
. | TRBJ1-3 | TRBV5-6 | CASRPRATGNTIYF
. | TRBJ2-7 | TRBV15 | CATSSNTGDSEQYF
. | TRBJ1-2 | TRBV4-1 | CASSLGGDYGYTF
. | TRBJ1-2 | TRBV28 | CASSPRDRPNYGYTF
. | TRBJ2-7 | TRBV28 | CASSPPGLILYEQYF
. | TRBJ2-5 | TRBV15 | CATSRDRTAGGETQYF
. | TRBJ2-2 | TRBV19 | CASKTTPANTGELFF
. | TRBJ2-2 | TRBV3-1/TRBV3-2 | CASSRPLAGGLSGELFF
. | TRBJ1-5 | TRBV7-8 | CASSFTQGVGGNQPQHF
. | TRBJ1-2 | TRBV25-1 | CASRSSGGGYGYTF
. | TRBJ2-2 | TRBV3-1/TRBV3-2 | CASSQGLAGTGELFF
. | TRBJ2-1 | TRBV11-3 | CASSVHGGSYNEQFF
. | TRBJ2-3 | TRBV7-9 | CASSLVGGVTDTQYF
. | TRBJ2-3 | TRBV5-1 | CASSSGDTDTQYF
. | TRBJ2-2 | TRBV18 | CASSPPQGGSSGELFF
. | TRBJ1-2 | TRBV5-4 | CASSYVTGARGGYTF
. | TRBJ1-4 | TRBV6-5 | CASSYSNRENEKLFF
. | TRBJ2-7 | TRBV18 | CASSPDQTGLYEQYF
. | TRBJ1-5 | TRBV2 | CASSGQGGRSNQPQHF
. | TRBJ2-3 | TRBV4-2 | CASSPALAGMQSDTQYF
. | TRBJ1-5 | TRBV19 | CASSIGGYSNQPQHF
. | TRBJ2-7 | TRBV6-5 | CAGGTGTYEQYF